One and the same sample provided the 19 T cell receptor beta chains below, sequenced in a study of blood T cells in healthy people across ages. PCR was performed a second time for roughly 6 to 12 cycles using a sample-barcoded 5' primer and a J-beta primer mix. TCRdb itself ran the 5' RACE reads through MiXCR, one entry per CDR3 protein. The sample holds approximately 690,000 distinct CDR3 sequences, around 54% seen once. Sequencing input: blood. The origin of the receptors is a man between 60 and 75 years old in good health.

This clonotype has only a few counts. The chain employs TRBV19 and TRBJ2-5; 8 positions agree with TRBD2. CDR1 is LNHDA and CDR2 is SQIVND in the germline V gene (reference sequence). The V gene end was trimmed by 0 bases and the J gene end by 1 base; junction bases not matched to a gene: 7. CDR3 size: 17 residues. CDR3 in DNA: TGTGCCAGTAGTATAGATTGGCGGAGCGGGGGCCAAGAGACCCAGTACTTC. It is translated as CASSIDWRSGGQETQYF. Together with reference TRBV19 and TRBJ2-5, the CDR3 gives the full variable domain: DGGITQSPKYLFRKEGQNVTLSCEQNLNHDAMYWYRQDPGQGLRLIYYSQIVNDFQKGDIAEGYSVSREKKESFPLTVTSAQKNPTAFYLCASSIDWRSGGQETQYFGPGTRLLVL.

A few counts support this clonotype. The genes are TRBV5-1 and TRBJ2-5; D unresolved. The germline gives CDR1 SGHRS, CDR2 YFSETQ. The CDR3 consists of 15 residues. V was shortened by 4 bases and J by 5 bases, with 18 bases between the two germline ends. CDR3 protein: CASSLVASKAETQYF. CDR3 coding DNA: TGCGCCAGCAGCCTCGTGGCATCCAAGGCGGAGACCCAGTACTTC.

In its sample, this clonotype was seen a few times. Here the CDR3 reads CASSPLGNTEAFF. The CDR3 nucleotides read TGTGCCAGCAGCCCCCTGGGGAACACTGAAGCTTTCTTT. The gene calls are TRBV3-1 and TRBJ1-1, with D hard to call. V shed 4 bases and J shed 1 base, with 7 bases lying between them. This CDR3 spans 13 amino acids. Germline assignment: CDR1 LGHDT and CDR2 YNNKEL (reference sequence).

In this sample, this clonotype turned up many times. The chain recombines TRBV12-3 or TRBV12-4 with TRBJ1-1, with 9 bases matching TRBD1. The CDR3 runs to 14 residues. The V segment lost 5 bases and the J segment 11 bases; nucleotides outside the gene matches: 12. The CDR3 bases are TGTGCCAGCAGTCCGACAGGGGGAAATGCTGCGGCTTTCTTT. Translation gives CASSPTGGNAAAFF.

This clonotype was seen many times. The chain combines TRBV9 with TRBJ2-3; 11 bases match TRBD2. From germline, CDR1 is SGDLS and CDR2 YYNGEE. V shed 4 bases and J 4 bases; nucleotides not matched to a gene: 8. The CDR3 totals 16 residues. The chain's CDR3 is CASSTLAGGEPDTQYF. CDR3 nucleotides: TGTGCCAGCAGCACCCTAGCGGGGGGCGAACCAGATACGCAGTATTTT.

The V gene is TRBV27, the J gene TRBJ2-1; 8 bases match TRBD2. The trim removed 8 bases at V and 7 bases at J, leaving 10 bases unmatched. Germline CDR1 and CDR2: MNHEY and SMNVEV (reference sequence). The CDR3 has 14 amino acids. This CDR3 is CASPAGGDGNEQFF. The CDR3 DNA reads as TGTGCCAGCCCCGCGGGGGGAGATGGGAATGAGCAGTTCTTC.

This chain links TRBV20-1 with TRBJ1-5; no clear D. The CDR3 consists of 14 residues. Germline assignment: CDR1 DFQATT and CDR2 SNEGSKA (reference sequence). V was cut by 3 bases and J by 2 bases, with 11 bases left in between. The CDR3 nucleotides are TGCAGTGCTAGTCGTGGGCCGGGCAATCAGCCCCAGCATTTT. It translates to CSASRGPGNQPQHF.

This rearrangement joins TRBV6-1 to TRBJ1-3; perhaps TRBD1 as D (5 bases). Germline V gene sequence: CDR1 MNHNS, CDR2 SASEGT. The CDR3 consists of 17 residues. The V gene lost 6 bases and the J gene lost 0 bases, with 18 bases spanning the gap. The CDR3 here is CASSPPTVGRSGNTIYF. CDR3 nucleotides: TGTGCCAGCAGCCCCCCGACAGTCGGACGCTCTGGAAACACCATATATTTT.

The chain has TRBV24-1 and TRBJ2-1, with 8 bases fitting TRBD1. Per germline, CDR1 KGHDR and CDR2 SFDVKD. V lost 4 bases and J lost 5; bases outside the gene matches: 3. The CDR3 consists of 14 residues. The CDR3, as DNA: TGTGCCACCAGTGACGGGGACAGGAACAATGAGCAGTTCTTC. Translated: CATSDGDRNNEQFF.

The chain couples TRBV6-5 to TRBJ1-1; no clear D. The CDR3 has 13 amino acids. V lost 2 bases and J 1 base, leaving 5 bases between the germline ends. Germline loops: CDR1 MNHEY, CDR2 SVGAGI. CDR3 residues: CASSYRPNTEAFF. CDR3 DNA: TGTGCCAGCAGTTACAGACCGAACACTGAAGCTTTCTTT.

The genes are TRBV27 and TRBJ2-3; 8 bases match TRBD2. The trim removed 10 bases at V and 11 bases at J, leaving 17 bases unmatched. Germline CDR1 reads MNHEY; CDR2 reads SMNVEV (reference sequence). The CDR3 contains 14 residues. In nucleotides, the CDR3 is TGTGCCACCCAGAGGGGAGGCGAAGGGACTAGGCAGTATTTT. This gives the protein CATQRGGEGTRQYF.

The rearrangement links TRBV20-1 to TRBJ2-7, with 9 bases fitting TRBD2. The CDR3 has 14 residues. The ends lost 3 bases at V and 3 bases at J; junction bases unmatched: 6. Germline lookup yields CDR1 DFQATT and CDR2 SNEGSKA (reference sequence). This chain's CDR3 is CSARGSGGHYEQYF. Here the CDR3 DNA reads TGCAGTGCTAGGGGCAGCGGGGGGCACTACGAGCAGTACTTC.

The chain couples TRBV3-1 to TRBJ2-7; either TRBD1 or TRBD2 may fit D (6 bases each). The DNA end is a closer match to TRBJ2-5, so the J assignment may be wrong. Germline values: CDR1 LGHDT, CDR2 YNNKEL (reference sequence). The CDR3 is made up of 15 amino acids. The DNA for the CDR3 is TGTGCCAGCAATCGGCAGGGGACTCAAGGGGGGACCCAGTACTTC. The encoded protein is CASNRQGTQGGTQYF.

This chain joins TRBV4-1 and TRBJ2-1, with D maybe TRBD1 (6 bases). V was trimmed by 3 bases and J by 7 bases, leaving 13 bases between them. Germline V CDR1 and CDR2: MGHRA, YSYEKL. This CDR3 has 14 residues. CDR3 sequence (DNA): TGCGCCAGCAGCCAGCCAGCTAGGGGGAATGAGCAGTTCTTC. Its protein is CASSQPARGNEQFF.

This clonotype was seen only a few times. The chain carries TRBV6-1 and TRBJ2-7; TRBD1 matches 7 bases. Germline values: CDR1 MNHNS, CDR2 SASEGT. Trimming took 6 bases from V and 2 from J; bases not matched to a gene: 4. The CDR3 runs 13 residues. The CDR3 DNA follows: TGTGCCAGCAGGGGGCAGGGGGCCTACGAGCAGTACTTC. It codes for CASRGQGAYEQYF.

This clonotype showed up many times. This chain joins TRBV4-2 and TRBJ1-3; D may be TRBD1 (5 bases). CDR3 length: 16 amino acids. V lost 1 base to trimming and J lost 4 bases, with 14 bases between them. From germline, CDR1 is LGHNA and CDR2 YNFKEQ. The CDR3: CASSQGSSGPGNTIYF. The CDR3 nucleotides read TGTGCCAGCAGCCAAGGTTCATCAGGGCCCGGAAACACCATATATTTT.

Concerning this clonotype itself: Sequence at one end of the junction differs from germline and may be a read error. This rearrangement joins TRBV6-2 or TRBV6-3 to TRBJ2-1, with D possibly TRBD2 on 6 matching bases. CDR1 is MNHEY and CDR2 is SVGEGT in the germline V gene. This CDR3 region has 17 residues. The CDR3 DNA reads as TGTGCCGGCAGTTATTTTATGCTAGCGAACACCTACAATGAGCAGTTCTTC. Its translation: CAGSYFMLANTYNEQFF.

The CDR3 nucleotides read TGCAGTGCTATCCTCCCCCGGGCCCAACAAGAGACCCAGTACTTC. Encoded protein: CSAILPRAQQETQYF. The rearrangement uses TRBV20-1 and TRBJ2-5, with no clear D. The germline gives CDR1 DFQATT, CDR2 SNEGSKA (reference sequence). V lost 4 bases and J 2 bases, leaving 17 bases between the germline ends. The CDR3 runs 15 residues.

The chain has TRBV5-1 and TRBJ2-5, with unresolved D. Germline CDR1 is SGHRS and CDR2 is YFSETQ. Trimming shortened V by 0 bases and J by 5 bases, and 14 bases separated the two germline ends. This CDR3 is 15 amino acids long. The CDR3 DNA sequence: TGCGCCAGCAGCTTGGGCGCAGGTGACGGGGAGACCCAGTACTTC. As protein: CASSLGAGDGETQYF.